This T cell receptor (beta chain) stems from a study of shared clonotypes between healthy human individuals. The study, taken as a whole, reports: Among donors, sharing of clonotypes was expected to be affected by sequencing depth. Rarefaction showed that sequencing of sorted subsets was incomplete (despite large depth).

Naive CD8 cells, CD45RO-negative and positively selected for CCR7, excluded terminally differentiated effector memory CD45RA+ cells. CDR1 is MDHEN and CDR2 is SYDVKM in the germline V gene. V was shortened by 5 bases and J by 0 bases, with 11 bases between the two germline ends. The length of the CDR3 is 15 residues. With respect to this clone: Its antigen is still unknown.

The assay was immunoSEQ multiplex PCR, and TCRdb's table has in-frame clones only and misses some. The repertoire holds hundreds of thousands of clones, with about 95% as singletons. The chain carries TRBV28 and TRBJ1-5; D is perhaps TRBD1 (6 bases). This TCR was sampled from a woman aged 25 to 39 in good health. Sequenced material: naive CD8+ T cells sorted from blood. CDR3 loop: CASSPGQYSNQPQHF. As DNA, the CDR3 is TGTGCCAGCAGTCCCGGACAGTATAGCAATCAGCCCCAGCATTTT.